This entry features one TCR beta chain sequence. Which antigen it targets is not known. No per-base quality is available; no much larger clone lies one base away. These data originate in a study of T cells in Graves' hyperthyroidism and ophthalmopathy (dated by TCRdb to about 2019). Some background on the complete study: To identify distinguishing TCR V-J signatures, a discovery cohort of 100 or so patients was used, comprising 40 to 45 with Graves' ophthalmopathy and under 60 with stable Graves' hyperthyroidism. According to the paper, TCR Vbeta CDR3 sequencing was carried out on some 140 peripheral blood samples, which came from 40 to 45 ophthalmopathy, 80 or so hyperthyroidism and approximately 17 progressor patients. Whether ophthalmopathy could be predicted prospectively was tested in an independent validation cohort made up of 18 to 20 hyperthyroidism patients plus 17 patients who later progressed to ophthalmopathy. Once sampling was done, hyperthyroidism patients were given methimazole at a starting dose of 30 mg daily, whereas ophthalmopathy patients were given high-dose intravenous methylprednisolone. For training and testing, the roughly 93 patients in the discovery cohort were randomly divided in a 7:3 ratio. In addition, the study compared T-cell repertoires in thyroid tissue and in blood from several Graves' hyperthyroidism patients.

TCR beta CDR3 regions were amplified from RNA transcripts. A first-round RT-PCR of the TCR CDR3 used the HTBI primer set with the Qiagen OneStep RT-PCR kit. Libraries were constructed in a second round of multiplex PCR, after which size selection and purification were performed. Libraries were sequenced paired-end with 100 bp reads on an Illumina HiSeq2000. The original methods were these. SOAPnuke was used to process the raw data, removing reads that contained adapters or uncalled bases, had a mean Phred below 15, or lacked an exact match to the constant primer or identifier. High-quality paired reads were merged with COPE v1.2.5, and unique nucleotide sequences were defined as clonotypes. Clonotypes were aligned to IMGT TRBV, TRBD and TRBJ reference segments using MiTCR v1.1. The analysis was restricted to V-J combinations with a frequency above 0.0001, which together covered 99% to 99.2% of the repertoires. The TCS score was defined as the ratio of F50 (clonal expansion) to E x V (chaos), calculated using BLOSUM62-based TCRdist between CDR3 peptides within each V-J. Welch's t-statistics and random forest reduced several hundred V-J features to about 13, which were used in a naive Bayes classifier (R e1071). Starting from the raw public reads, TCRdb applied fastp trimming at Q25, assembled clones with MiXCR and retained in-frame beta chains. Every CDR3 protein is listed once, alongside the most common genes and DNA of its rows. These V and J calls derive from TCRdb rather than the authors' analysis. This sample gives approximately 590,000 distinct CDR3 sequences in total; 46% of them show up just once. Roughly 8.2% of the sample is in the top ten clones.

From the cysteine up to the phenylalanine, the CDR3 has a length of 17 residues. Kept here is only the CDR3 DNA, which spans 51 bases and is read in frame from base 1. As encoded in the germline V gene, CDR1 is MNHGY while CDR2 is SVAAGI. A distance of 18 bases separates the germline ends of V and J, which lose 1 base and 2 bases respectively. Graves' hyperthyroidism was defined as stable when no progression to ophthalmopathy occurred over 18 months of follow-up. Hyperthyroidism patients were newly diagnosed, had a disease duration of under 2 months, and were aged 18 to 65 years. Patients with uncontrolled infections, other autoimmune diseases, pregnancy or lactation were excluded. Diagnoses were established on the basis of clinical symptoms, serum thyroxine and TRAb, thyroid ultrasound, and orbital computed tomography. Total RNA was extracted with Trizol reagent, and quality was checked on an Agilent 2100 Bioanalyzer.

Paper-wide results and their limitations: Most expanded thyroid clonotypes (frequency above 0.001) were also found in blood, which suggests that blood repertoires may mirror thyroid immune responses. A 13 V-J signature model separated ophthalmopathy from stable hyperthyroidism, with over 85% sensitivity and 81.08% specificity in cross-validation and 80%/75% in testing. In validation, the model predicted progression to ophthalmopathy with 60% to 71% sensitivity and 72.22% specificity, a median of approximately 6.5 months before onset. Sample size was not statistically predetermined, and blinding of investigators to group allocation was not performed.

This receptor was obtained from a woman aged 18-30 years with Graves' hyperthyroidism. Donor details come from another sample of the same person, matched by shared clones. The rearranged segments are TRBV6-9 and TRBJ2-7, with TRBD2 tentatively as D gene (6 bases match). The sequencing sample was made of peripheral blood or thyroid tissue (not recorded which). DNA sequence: TGTGCCAGCAGTTATTTCCTACTGGGTTGCGGGGCCTACGAGCAGTACTTC. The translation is CASSYFLLGCGAYEQYF.